Listed here are 22 T cell receptor beta chains from one sample, sequenced in a study of spatial heterogeneity in lung cancer. Study observations and caveats: Expanded intratumoral alpha and beta TCR counts tracked tumor mutation counts.

Antigen specificity for these receptors is unknown. As for time point: sample taken at primary tumor resection. TCRdb analysed the 5' RACE reads with MiXCR anew, one entry per CDR3 protein. The table has 9,900 or so distinct CDR3 sequences, roughly an eighth seen once; the top ten hold approximately 10%. Sequencing was performed on lung tumor tissue, taken at surgery. The receptors derive from a male donor with early-stage non-small cell lung cancer.

This clonotype appeared many times. The library was designed around alpha chains, so this beta chain is a stray read whose abundance carries little weight. The CDR3: CASSSTEREAEQFF. The CDR3 coding sequence is TGTGCCAGCAGTAGTACCGAGCGGGAGGCTGAGCAGTTCTTC. V is TRBV12-3 or TRBV12-4 and J is TRBJ2-1, with 9 positions matching TRBD2. The CDR3 sequence is 14 residues long. V shed 5 bases, J shed 9 bases, and the junction held 8 bases outside the gene matches.

This clonotype occurred many times. Since it is a stray read in a library aimed at alpha chains, this beta chain has a size that is not meaningful. The chain links TRBV7-8 to TRBJ1-5; a weak D match, TRBD1 (5 bases). The germline V gene has CDR1 SGHVS and CDR2 FQNEAQ. CDR3 length: 15 amino acids. V lost 4 bases and J lost 6, with 16 bases in between. The CDR3 nucleotides are TGTGCCAGCAGCTCACAAGGGGTTTTCGTTCAGCCCCAGCATTTT. Translation gives CASSSQGVFVQPQHF. The variable domain in full, with the rest retrieved from reference TRBV7-8 and TRBJ1-5, is GAGVSQSPRYKVAKRGQDVALRCDPISGHVSLFWYQQALGQGPEFLTYFQNEAQLDKSGLPSDRFFAERPEGSVSTLKIQRTQQEDSAVYLCASSSQGVFVQPQHFGDGTRLSIL.

This clonotype is termed medium-sized. This beta chain turned up in a library designed for alpha chains; as an off-target read, its abundance says little. This chain joins TRBV12-3 or TRBV12-4 and TRBJ2-3, with D unclear. CDR3 size: 15 residues. V lost 3 bases, J lost 0 bases, and 10 bases lay in between. CDR3 in amino acids: CASSFFGGSTDTQYF. The DNA for the CDR3 is TGTGCCAGCAGTTTTTTCGGCGGCAGCACAGATACGCAGTATTTT.

About this clonotype: Because this beta chain is a stray read in a library intended to capture alpha chains, its abundance should not be given much weight. The chain carries TRBV20-1 and TRBJ1-2, with TRBD1 identical over 7 bases. This CDR3 contains 14 residues. Per the germline V gene, CDR1 is DFQATT and CDR2 is SNEGSKA (reference sequence). The junction had 9 bases not matched to a gene; V was cut back by 2 bases and J by 6 bases. The CDR3 region is CSARRDSFSDGYTF. In DNA, the CDR3 is TGCAGTGCTAGAAGGGACAGCTTCAGTGATGGCTACACCTTC.

In the case of this clonotype: The library was built for alpha chains, so this beta chain is an off-target read and its size means little. The gene calls are TRBV4-2 and TRBJ1-4; unclear D gene. There are 15 residues in the CDR3. The V end was cut by 0 bases, the J end by 7 bases, with 12 bases between. Germline CDR1 is LGHNA and CDR2 is YNFKEQ. The CDR3 loop reads CASSQDRSVAEKLFF. CDR3 DNA sequence: TGTGCCAGCAGCCAAGATCGAAGTGTTGCTGAAAAACTGTTTTTT.

In its sample, this clonotype ranks as medium-sized (0.01 to 0.1%). With the library built for alpha chains, this beta chain is off target and its frequency is not meaningful. The chain uses TRBV28 and TRBJ1-6, with 8 bases fitting TRBD1. With V trimmed by 6 bases and J by 6 bases, 4 bases remained unmatched. In germline, CDR1 is MDHEN, CDR2 SYDVKM. The length of the CDR3 is 14 residues. The CDR3 here is CASRSTGGNSPLHF. CDR3 sequence (DNA): TGTGCCAGCAGGTCCACAGGGGGTAATTCACCCCTCCACTTT.

There are many counts of this clonotype. The size of this beta chain means little, since it is a stray read in a library made for alpha chains. DNA of the CDR3: TGTGCCAGCTCACCTCCGGGACAGGGGAACTATGGCTACACCTTC. Protein: CASSPPGQGNYGYTF. The chain recombines TRBV18 with TRBJ1-2, with 10 bases fitting TRBD1. This CDR3 has 15 residues. From germline, CDR1 is KGHSH and CDR2 LQKENI. Losses at the gene ends were 3 bases for V and 2 bases for J; bases not matched to a gene: 3.

This clonotype has more than one count but fewer than ten. This beta chain is an unintended read in a library built for alpha chains; its size means little. This chain connects TRBV7-6 to TRBJ1-5; no clear D. Per the germline V gene, CDR1 is SGHVS and CDR2 is FNYEAQ. This CDR3 has 15 residues. V was pared by 1 base and J by 3 bases, with 10 bases between. This chain's CDR3 is CASSLEGTPNQPQHF. For the CDR3, the DNA is TGTGCCAGCAGCTTAGAGGGAACCCCCAATCAGCCCCAGCATTTT.

In the case of this clonotype: A clone one base away is much larger, so this may be a read error. The library was prepared for alpha chains; this beta chain is a stray read, so its frequency means little. The chain uses TRBV29-1 and TRBJ2-1; possible D gene TRBD1, 6 bases. Trimming shortened V by 0 bases and J by 7 bases, and 22 bases separated the two germline ends. From germline, CDR1 is SQVTM and CDR2 ANQGSEA. The CDR3 length is 17 residues. CDR3 in DNA: TGCAGCGTTGAAGACACCAAACAGGGAATGGGGTGGAATGAGCAGTTCTTC. This gives the protein CSVEDTKQGMGWNEQFF.

This clonotype was recorded many times. This likely comes from a read error, as the CDR3 has no conserved phenylalanine or tryptophan at its end. This beta chain slipped into a library made for alpha chains as a stray read, so its size is not meaningful. This chain links TRBV10-3 with TRBJ2-7; D possibly corresponds to TRBD2 (6 bases). Germline V gives CDR1 ENHRY, CDR2 SYGVKD. The CDR3 is 13 amino acids. V lost 9 bases and J 9 bases, leaving 21 bases between the germline ends. The CDR3 DNA reads as TGTGCCATTGGGGACGAGGCGGGGATTGGGCAGTACCTC. This sequence encodes CAIGDEAGIGQYL.

This clonotype was seen many times. Since the library was made to target alpha chains, this beta chain is a stray read and its abundance is not meaningful. The chain uses TRBV5-4 and TRBJ1-4; weak D call: TRBD1 (5 bases). The V gene lost 4 bases and the J gene lost 8 bases, with 15 bases spanning the gap. This CDR3 is built from 14 residues. From germline, CDR1 is SGHNT and CDR2 YYREEE (reference sequence). The CDR3 spells CASSAGVGGEKLFF. The CDR3 DNA sequence: TGTGCCAGCAGCGCTGGGGTCGGGGGGGAAAAACTGTTTTTT.

This clonotype was counted a few times. Found in a library prepared for alpha chains, this beta chain is an off-target read, and its abundance has little meaning. The chain couples TRBV24-1 to TRBJ2-5; a weak D match, TRBD2 (5 bases). CDR3 length equals 10 residues. Germline V gene lookup returns CDR1 KGHDR and CDR2 SFDVKD. For the CDR3, the DNA is TGTCCCCTCGGGGAAGAGACCCAGTACTTC. Its protein product is CPLGEETQYF.

Turning to this clonotype: This beta chain lies outside the target of a library built for alpha chains; its clone size means little. The chain is built from TRBV27 and TRBJ2-1, with 16 bases lining up with TRBD2. Germline trimming cut 6 bases from V and 10 bases from J; bases unmatched to any gene: 24. Germline CDR1 reads MNHEY; CDR2 reads SMNVEV (reference sequence). The CDR3 consists of 21 residues. In nucleotides, the CDR3 is TGTGCCAGCAGGAGATTCGGACAGGGAGATATGGGACTAGCGGGAGGGGAGGAGCAGTTCTTC. Amino acid sequence: CASRRFGQGDMGLAGGEEQFF.

This clonotype was counted only a few times. This beta chain is a stray sequence in a library constructed for alpha chains; its clone size is not meaningful. The V call is TRBV21-1, the J call TRBJ2-7; the table's D call, TRBD1, has no DNA check behind it. TRBV21-1 represents a pseudogene. This CDR3 is built from 11 residues. The CDR3 bases are TGTGCCAGCAGCAGGGGGTACGAGCAGTACGTC. Residues: CASSRGYEQYV.

By share, this clonotype counts as medium-sized. The library was prepared for alpha chains; this beta chain is a stray read, so its frequency means little. The V and J genes are TRBV3-1 and TRBJ1-1; D gene uncertain. V was pared by 9 bases and J by 0 bases, with 8 bases between. The CDR3 is made up of 12 amino acids. CDR1 and CDR2 (germline): LGHDT, YNNKEL (reference sequence). CDR3 amino acids: CASGRLNTEAFF. The CDR3 nucleotides are TGTGCCAGTGGCCGGCTGAACACTGAAGCTTTCTTT.

This clonotype came up many times. This beta chain is a stray read from a library made for alpha chains; its abundance is not meaningful. The rearrangement uses TRBV7-6 and TRBJ2-7; a possible D gene is TRBD2 (7 bases). The V gene's germline CDR1 is SGHVS and CDR2 FNYEAQ. V was clipped by 5 bases and J by 4 bases, with 15 bases between them. The CDR3 spans 14 residues. The CDR3 DNA reads as TGTGCCAGCAGCGCCTGGGGGCGGGAGTACGAGCAGTACTTC. This gives the protein CASSAWGREYEQYF.

This clonotype is labeled as medium-sized. This beta chain is an unintended read in a library built for alpha chains; its size means little. The V call is TRBV10-3, the J call TRBJ1-2; 10 bases agree with TRBD1. Germline CDR1 reads ENHRY; CDR2 reads SYGVKD. V lost 5 bases and J lost 5; bases outside the gene matches: 5. The CDR3 is 14 amino acids. DNA of the CDR3: TGTGCCATCAGTTGGGACAGGGGTACTTATGGCTACACCTTC. Translated, it gives CAISWDRGTYGYTF.

This clonotype was counted ten times or more. Being off target in a library aimed at alpha chains, this beta chain has a size of little meaning. The chain employs TRBV7-2 and TRBJ2-3; 13 nucleotides line up with TRBD2. The CDR3 contains 19 residues. CDR1 is SGHTA, CDR2 FQGNSA, per germline. V shed 5 bases, J shed 6 bases, and the junction held 17 bases outside the gene matches. DNA for the CDR3: TGTGCCAGCAGCCAAAAACCCCGACTAGCGGGAGGTATATTGGATACGCAGTATTTT. Translating it yields CASSQKPRLAGGILDTQYF.

As to this clonotype: This beta chain was picked up by a library intended for alpha chains and is off target, so its count carries little meaning. V is TRBV29-1 and J is TRBJ2-5; D may be TRBD1 (6 bases). CDR1 and CDR2 (germline): SQVTM, ANQGSEA. Trimming cost V 1 base and J 7 bases, with 13 bases left between them. This CDR3 is 13 amino acids long. This CDR3 is CSVEGQDIGTQYF. CDR3 DNA: TGCAGCGTTGAAGGACAGGACATTGGGACCCAGTACTTC.

This clonotype is medium-sized by share. A library prepared for alpha chains yielded this beta chain as an off-target read; its size is of little meaning. The chain uses TRBV6-1 and TRBJ2-7; 11 positions agree with TRBD1. In germline, CDR1 is MNHNS, CDR2 SASEGT. This CDR3 contains 14 residues. V trimming: 7 bases; J trimming: 5 bases; junction bases outside the gene matches: 7. CDR3 coding DNA: TGTGCCAGCACACGGGGGACAGGGGGGGACGAGCAGTACTTC. This translates into CASTRGTGGDEQYF.

To note about this clonotype: This beta chain was picked up by a library intended for alpha chains and is off target, so its count carries little meaning. The V call is TRBV25-1, the J call TRBJ1-2; possible D gene TRBD1, 5 bases. Trimming removed 10 bases at V and 2 bases at J, with 11 bases between. CDR1 MGHDK and CDR2 SYGVNS come from the germline V gene. This CDR3 comprises 12 residues. The CDR3 loop reads CATDGDNYGYTF. The CDR3 DNA is TGTGCCACCGATGGGGACAACTATGGCTACACCTTC.

This clonotype was counted at least ten times. This beta chain was picked up by a library intended for alpha chains and is off target, so its count carries little meaning. The DNA of the CDR3 is TGTGCCAGCAGTTCCAAAAGAGCGGGAGTCGGGGTGAATGAGCAGTTCTTC. Its protein product is CASSSKRAGVGVNEQFF. The chain combines TRBV6-6 with TRBJ2-1; 8 bases align to TRBD2. This CDR3 is 17 amino acids long. Germline-derived CDR1 and CDR2 are MNHNY and SVGAGI (reference sequence). V gave up 4 bases and J gave up 7 bases; unmatched junction bases: 15.